This is a list of T cell receptor beta chains from one sample in a study of neurological immune-mediated disorders. One entry per CDR3 protein, called by TCRdb with MiXCR from the 5' RACE reads. The sample yields roughly 100,000 distinct CDR3 sequences, less than 14% seen once. Sequencing was carried out using PBMCs. These receptors came from a female donor with HTLV-1-associated myelopathy (HAM/TSP). Both conserved end residues are part of each CDR3. The order of the fields is CDR3 DNA, CDR3 protein, V gene, J gene, D gene, clone size. A D gene is named only where the DNA matches it firmly. The size entry is marked missing in some rows and otherwise reads once, few, many or a size class.

TGTGCCAGCAGCTCCGGGGGGACCGGGGAGCTGTTTTTT	CASSSGGTGELFF	TRBV3-1	TRBJ2-2	TRBD2	many
TGTGCCAGCAGCTTAGTCGGGTTAGCGGGGAGGGATGAGCAGTTCTTC	CASSLVGLAGRDEQFF	TRBV7-2	TRBJ2-1	TRBD2	many
TGCAGCGTGGAGGGCGGGGGCGTAGTGCAGTTCTTC	CSVEGGGVVQFF	TRBV29-1	TRBJ2-1	-	few
TGCAGTGCCGGGGGGAGGCACAATGAGCAGTTCTTC	CSAGGRHNEQFF	TRBV20-1	TRBJ2-1	TRBD2	many
TGTGCCACCCGAGCGGGGGGGCCCTACAATGAGCAGTTCTTC	CATRAGGPYNEQFF	TRBV7-2	TRBJ2-1	TRBD2	many
TGCGCCAGCAGCTTGATAGGGAGAAGCTCATACGAGCAGTACTTC	CASSLIGRSSYEQYF	TRBV5-1	TRBJ2-7	-	-
TGTGCCAGCAGTTCTTCTGATGAAGGGGTTGAGACCCAGTACTTC	CASSSSDEGVETQYF	TRBV6-6	TRBJ2-5	-	many
TGTGCCAGCAGCCAGGCCATAGCGGGGGGCTACGAGCAGTACTTC	CASSQAIAGGYEQYF	TRBV4-2	TRBJ2-7	TRBD2	many
TGCAGTGCAAGTAGGGAAACGTATGGCTACACCTTC	CSASRETYGYTF	TRBV20-1	TRBJ1-2	-	many
TGTGCCAGCAGTCAAAGGGGACAGCTTAGACAAGAGACCCAGTACTTC	CASSQRGQLRQETQYF	TRBV28	TRBJ2-5	TRBD1	many
TGCAGTGCTAGACCAACAGTAGAGACCCAGTACTTC	CSARPTVETQYF	TRBV20-1	TRBJ2-5	-	many
TGTGCCAGCAGCCAGGGGGACCGATCCACCGGGGAGCTGTTTTTT	CASSQGDRSTGELFF	TRBV4-2	TRBJ2-2	-	many
TGCAGCGTTCTCGATTCCGGGACAGGGCCCTACGAGCAGTACTTC	CSVLDSGTGPYEQYF	TRBV29-1	TRBJ2-7	TRBD1	many
TGTGCCAGCAGGGCGGCGGGTCAGCCCCAGCATTTT	CASRAAGQPQHF	TRBV12-3/TRBV12-4	TRBJ1-5	-	many
TGTGCCAGCAGTGTATTGTCTGTCGGTCCACTCGCCGGGGAGCTGTTTTTT	CASSVLSVGPLAGELFF	TRBV2	TRBJ2-2	-	many
TGCAGTGCTAGAGTTGGGGGGCCGGGAGATACGCAGTATTTT	CSARVGGPGDTQYF	TRBV20-1	TRBJ2-3	-	many
TGCAGTGCTAGAGATCGTGAGGCGGGGGAGGCCTACAATGAGCAGTTCTTC	CSARDREAGEAYNEQFF	TRBV20-1	TRBJ2-1	TRBD2	many
TGCAGTGCTACCTCGGACATTAGGGGGGAGCAGTACTTC	CSATSDIRGEQYF	TRBV20-1	TRBJ2-7	-	few
TGCAGTGCGCGGGAAGGGGGTAACGCCGGGGAGCTGTTTTTT	CSAREGGNAGELFF	TRBV20-1	TRBJ2-2	-	many
TGTGCCAGCTCACCAAAAGTCAACGAGCAGTACTTC	CASSPKVNEQYF	TRBV18	TRBJ2-7	-	many
TGCGCCAGCAGCCCCGGTTGGGGGGGTCGTCAAGAGACCCAGTACTTC	CASSPGWGGRQETQYF	TRBV5-1	TRBJ2-5	TRBD2	few
TGCGCCAGCAGCTCCACCGGGACAGGGTTCGGCGAGCAGTACTTC	CASSSTGTGFGEQYF	TRBV5-1	TRBJ2-7	TRBD1	many